The 20 T cell receptor beta chains below come from one sample, sequenced in a study of blood T cell repertoires in COVID-19. Data came from immunoSEQ multiplex PCR; TCRdb stores just in-frame clones and leaves some out. This table has 140,000 to 150,000 clones, 84% appearing once. Sequencing used peripheral blood. These receptors all stem from a human donor in a cohort sampled during active COVID-19.

This chain uses TRBV29-1 with TRBJ2-2; 10 bases map to TRBD2. The CDR3 length is 14 residues. Germline CDR1 is SQVTM and CDR2 is ANQGSEA. The ends lost 4 bases at V and 4 bases at J; junction bases unmatched: 3. The CDR3 nucleotides are TGCAGCGTTGTACTAGCGGGGACCACCGGGGAGCTGTTTTTT. The encoded protein is CSVVLAGTTGELFF.

The rearrangement uses TRBV6-1 and TRBJ2-1; 7 nucleotides agree with TRBD2. Unmatched junction bases numbered 8, after V lost 3 bases and J lost 0 bases. The germline CDR1 and CDR2 sequences are MNHNS and SASEGT. The CDR3 loop spans 17 amino acids. CDR3 loop: CASSDGRGSASYNEQFF. DNA for the CDR3: TGTGCCAGCAGTGATGGGCGGGGGAGTGCCTCCTACAATGAGCAGTTCTTC.

V usage is TRBV6-2 or TRBV6-3 and J usage is TRBJ2-7; 14 positions match TRBD2. This CDR3 has 20 amino acids. With 6 bases clipped from V and 3 bases from J, the junction kept 19 bases outside the gene matches. Germline values: CDR1 MNHEY, CDR2 SVGEGT. As DNA, the CDR3 is TGTGCCAGCAGCACCGGCACGGGACTAGCGGGAGTTCTTAACAGCTACGAGCAGTACGTC. The encoded protein is CASSTGTGLAGVLNSYEQYV.

This sequence joins TRBV5-1 and TRBJ2-2, with D maybe TRBD1 (6 bases). Trimming shortened V by 0 bases and J by 5 bases, and 14 bases separated the two germline ends. The length of the CDR3 is 16 residues. CDR1 and CDR2 from the germline V gene are SGHRS and YFSETQ. CDR3 loop: CASSLEAGVTTGELFF. In DNA, the CDR3 is TGCGCCAGCAGCTTGGAGGCAGGGGTAACGACCGGGGAGCTGTTTTTT.

The V and J genes are TRBV7-9 and TRBJ1-3, with D possibly TRBD1 on 6 matching bases. V dropped 3 bases and J dropped 2 bases, with 11 bases sitting between them. The germline gives CDR1 SEHNR, CDR2 FQNEAQ (reference sequence). The CDR3 runs to 15 residues. CDR3 nucleotides: TGTGCCAGCAGCTTCCTGCAGGGGACTGGAAACACCATATATTTT. Translation gives CASSFLQGTGNTIYF.

This clone was found once. The chain uses TRBV29-1 and TRBJ2-1; TRBD1 agrees at 10 bases. This CDR3 has 15 amino acids. From germline, CDR1 is SQVTM and CDR2 ANQGSEA. Trimming removed 3 bases from V and 9 bases from J; junction bases left unmatched: 11. The CDR3 loop reads CSVDLWDRGDSEQFF. The CDR3 nucleotides are TGCAGCGTTGATCTTTGGGACAGGGGCGACTCTGAGCAGTTCTTC.

V gene TRBV27 combines with J gene TRBJ1-6; weak D call: TRBD1 (5 bases). Trimming took off 5 bases at V and 7 bases at J, with 18 bases between the two ends. The CDR3 extends over 16 amino acids. Germline lookup yields CDR1 MNHEY and CDR2 SMNVEV (reference sequence). The CDR3 spells CASSPWGGGTNSPLHF. In DNA form, the CDR3 reads TGTGCCAGCAGTCCATGGGGTGGGGGGACCAATTCACCCCTCCACTTT.

CDR3 amino acids: CASSWNFDRMETQYF. CDR3 DNA: TGTGCCAGCAGCTGGAACTTCGACAGAATGGAGACCCAGTACTTC. This chain uses TRBV11-1 with TRBJ2-5, with D perhaps TRBD1 (5 bases). The germline V and J ends were trimmed by 4 bases and 5 bases, with 17 bases remaining between them. There are 15 residues in the CDR3. Germline CDR1 SGHAT, CDR2 FQDESV (reference sequence).

The chain joins TRBV5-1 to TRBJ2-1; unclear D gene. Looked up from germline, CDR1 is SGHRS and CDR2 is YFSETQ. Deletions cut 1 base from V and 9 bases from J, with 8 bases between. The CDR3 is 12 amino acids. In DNA form, the CDR3 reads TGCGCCAGCAGCTTGCCTGGCAGTGAGCAGTTCTTC. As protein: CASSLPGSEQFF. The full variable domain, in which reference TRBV5-1 and TRBJ2-1 provide the parts outside the CDR3, is KAGVTQTPRYLIKTRGQQVTLSCSPISGHRSVSWYQQTPGQGLQFLFEYFSETQRNKGNFPGRFSGRQFSNSRSEMNVSTLELGDSALYLCASSLPGSEQFFGPGTRLTVL.

V and J are TRBV19 and TRBJ1-5, with 11 bases lining up with TRBD1. The CDR3 spans 15 residues. Germline V gives CDR1 LNHDA, CDR2 SQIVND (reference sequence). Losses at the gene ends were 3 bases for V and 7 bases for J; bases not matched to a gene: 5. As DNA, the CDR3 is TGTGCCAGTAGTATTGGGACAGGGGGTGTGCAGCCCCAGCATTTT. It yields the protein CASSIGTGGVQPQHF.

This chain joins TRBV6-5 and TRBJ2-7; TRBD1 aligns across 8 bases. Germline V gene lookup returns CDR1 MNHEY and CDR2 SVGAGI. The length of the CDR3 is 13 residues. V gave up 5 bases and J gave up 4 bases; unmatched junction bases: 4. The CDR3 DNA reads TGTGCCAGCAGTAACAGGGGGAGGTACGAGCAGTACGTC. This gives the protein CASSNRGRYEQYV.

The V and J genes are TRBV7-2 and TRBJ1-1, with 9 bases fitting TRBD1. Germline assignment: CDR1 SGHTA and CDR2 FQGNSA. This CDR3 region has 14 residues. The V segment lost 4 bases and the J segment 1 base; nucleotides outside the gene matches: 1. The chain's CDR3 is CASSSQGANTEAFF. CDR3 DNA: TGTGCCAGCAGCTCACAGGGGGCGAACACTGAAGCTTTCTTT.

This chain connects TRBV29-1 to TRBJ2-2; D gene uncertain. Germline-derived CDR1 and CDR2 are SQVTM and ANQGSEA. The CDR3 extends over 11 amino acids. V gave up 7 bases and J gave up 5 bases, with 8 bases separating them. The chain's CDR3 is CSASRTGELFF. CDR3 bases: TGCAGCGCAAGCCGTACCGGGGAGCTGTTTTTT.

The CDR3 nucleotides read TGTGCCAGCAGTTTACACAGAGATTATGGCTACACCTTC. As protein: CASSLHRDYGYTF. V is TRBV12-3 or TRBV12-4 and J is TRBJ1-2; D remains unclear. V was cut by 2 bases and J by 5 bases, with 9 bases left in between. The CDR3 totals 13 residues.

The chain recombines TRBV9 with TRBJ1-3; 7 nucleotides line up with TRBD1. Germline V gives CDR1 SGDLS, CDR2 YYNGEE. The CDR3 is 15 residues long. Trimming removed 4 bases from V and 4 bases from J; junction bases left unmatched: 8. Here the CDR3 DNA reads TGTGCCAGCAGCTCTACCGGGACAGTCGGAAACACCATATATTTT. Translating gives CASSSTGTVGNTIYF.

This rearrangement joins TRBV23-1 to TRBJ2-5; D not resolved. TRBV23-1 is an ORF for which the function is uncertain. V gave up 1 base and J gave up 5 bases, with 8 bases separating them. The CDR3 has 13 amino acids. Here the CDR3 DNA reads TGCGCCAGCAGTCAATATACTTACGAGACCCAGTACTTC. It specifies CASSQYTYETQYF.

V is TRBV7-3 and J is TRBJ2-1, with D tentatively TRBD1 (6 bases). This CDR3 has 13 residues. Germline CDR1 is SGHTA and CDR2 is FQGTGA. The germline V and J ends were trimmed by 5 bases and 2 bases, with 7 bases remaining between them. CDR3 sequence reads: CASSQGTYNEQFF. DNA of the CDR3: TGTGCCAGCAGCCAGGGGACCTACAATGAGCAGTTCTTC.

V and J are TRBV19 and TRBJ1-5; D unclear. Germline CDR1 and CDR2: LNHDA and SQIVND (reference sequence). There are 13 residues in the CDR3. Trimming cost V 3 bases and J 8 bases, with 11 bases left between them. The CDR3 sequence is CASSMQAWEPQHF. For the CDR3, the DNA is TGTGCCAGTAGTATGCAGGCGTGGGAGCCCCAGCATTTT.

The rearrangement links TRBV2 to TRBJ1-3; TRBD1 agrees at 7 bases. This CDR3 comprises 14 residues. V shed 7 bases, J shed 7 bases, and the junction held 10 bases outside the gene matches. Germline values: CDR1 SNHLY, CDR2 FYNNEI. This chain's CDR3 is CASKVGRGSNTIYF. The CDR3 DNA is TGTGCCAGCAAAGTGGGCAGGGGGTCTAACACCATATATTTT.

This clone was observed a handful of times. This chain joins TRBV11-2 and TRBJ1-2; TRBD1 agrees at 7 bases. V shed 5 bases and J 4 bases; nucleotides not matched to a gene: 4. Germline V gene data show CDR1 as SGHAT and CDR2 as FQNNGV. The length of the CDR3 is 13 residues. This CDR3 is CASSLGTAYGYTF. CDR3 nucleotide sequence: TGTGCCAGCAGCCTCGGGACAGCCTATGGCTACACCTTC.